The 21 T cell receptor beta chains below all came from one sample that was sequenced in a study of T cells in tuberculosis. After thawing and overnight rest, PBMC were stained with GMM-loaded CD1B tetramer, viability dye and anti-CD3 for sorting. C32 glucose monomycolate from Rhodococcus equi was loaded onto the CD1B tetramers. TCRdb's table, derived via immunoSEQ multiplex PCR, lists solely in-frame clones and lacks some. The data hold about 59,000 clones, with approximately 81% observed a single time. The sample taken for sequencing was CD1b-GMM tetramer-negative cells sorted from PBMCs. The receptors were gathered from an adult woman with latent tuberculosis.

The chain uses TRBV21-1 and TRBJ1-1. TRBV21-1 is marked as a pseudogene. The CDR3 extends over 14 amino acids. CDR3 loop: CASSSAPGEGEAFF. The CDR3 nucleotides are TGTGCCAGCAGCTCCGCACCCGGGGAGGGTGAAGCTTTCTTT.

The J gene is TRBJ2-1, the V gene TRBV7-8; 7 nucleotides match TRBD1. Trimming at V came to 2 bases and at J to 12 bases, leaving 7 bases not matched to a gene. The CDR3 has 13 amino acids. Germline V lookup: CDR1 SGHVS, CDR2 FQNEAQ. This CDR3 is CASSLRTGEGQFF. The CDR3 DNA follows: TGTGCCAGCAGCTTACGTACAGGGGAAGGGCAGTTCTTC. The entire variable domain, with the rest obtained from reference TRBV7-8 and TRBJ2-1, is as follows: GAGVSQSPRYKVAKRGQDVALRCDPISGHVSLFWYQQALGQGPEFLTYFQNEAQLDKSGLPSDRFFAERPEGSVSTLKIQRTQQEDSAVYLCASSLRTGEGQFFGPGTRLTVL.

The chain combines TRBV11-2 with TRBJ2-1; 9 nucleotides line up with TRBD1. Trimming took 5 bases from V and 4 from J; bases not matched to a gene: 9. Germline CDR1 is SGHAT and CDR2 is FQNNGV. The CDR3 runs to 16 residues. CDR3 sequence reads: CASSAGQGRIYNEQFF. Written as DNA, the CDR3 is TGTGCCAGCAGCGCCGGACAGGGGCGGATTTACAATGAGCAGTTCTTC.

The chain recombines TRBV7-9 with TRBJ2-3; a weak D match, TRBD1 (7 bases). The CDR3 runs 18 residues. With 4 bases removed from V and 3 bases from J, the gap between germline ends came to 23 bases. Germline V gene sequence: CDR1 SEHNR, CDR2 FQNEAQ (reference sequence). CDR3 DNA sequence: TGTGCCAGCAGCTCCCTAGTTGATGCAGGGGGGAGGACAGATACGCAGTATTTT. Amino acid sequence: CASSSLVDAGGRTDTQYF.

This clone was seen more than once but under ten times. The rearrangement links TRBV5-1 to TRBJ2-2; 8 nucleotides line up with TRBD1. The CDR3 is 16 amino acids. In germline, CDR1 is SGHRS, CDR2 YFSETQ. V trimming: 0 bases; J trimming: 5 bases; junction bases outside the gene matches: 6. The CDR3 DNA reads TGCGCCAGCAGCTTGGATGGACAGGGTGGTACCGGGGAGCTGTTTTTT. As protein: CASSLDGQGGTGELFF.

The rearrangement links TRBV5-1 to TRBJ2-1; 12 bases align to TRBD1. V was pared by 4 bases and J by 10 bases, with 9 bases of the junction left unmatched. The CDR3 sequence is 15 residues long. The V gene's germline CDR1 is SGHRS and CDR2 YFSETQ. The CDR3 coding sequence is TGCGCCAGCAGCCCCACCGGGACAGGGGGCCGGGAGCAGTTCTTC. Translating gives CASSPTGTGGREQFF. The whole variable domain, filled in from reference TRBV5-1 and TRBJ2-1, reads KAGVTQTPRYLIKTRGQQVTLSCSPISGHRSVSWYQQTPGQGLQFLFEYFSETQRNKGNFPGRFSGRQFSNSRSEMNVSTLELGDSALYLCASSPTGTGGREQFFGPGTRLTVL.

The chain recombines TRBV4-2 with TRBJ1-5, with 8 bases aligning to TRBD1. The CDR3 is 14 amino acids. After removal of 5 bases from V and 5 bases from J, the junction contained 5 bases not matched to a gene. Per germline, CDR1 LGHNA and CDR2 YNFKEQ. In nucleotides, the CDR3 is TGTGCCAGCAGCGATGGGACAGGTTATCAGCCCCAGCATTTT. It translates to CASSDGTGYQPQHF.

The chain joins TRBV7-2 to TRBJ2-3, with 11 bases lining up with TRBD2. Per the germline V gene, CDR1 is SGHTA and CDR2 is FQGNSA. The CDR3 loop spans 18 amino acids. V was pared by 3 bases and J by 5 bases, with 13 bases of the junction left unmatched. CDR3 nucleotide sequence: TGTGCCAGCAGCTTCCTTAGCGGGGGGGAACCCAGCGAAGATACGCAGTATTTT. Amino acid sequence: CASSFLSGGEPSEDTQYF. Supplemented by reference TRBV7-2 and TRBJ2-3, the full variable domain reads GAGVSQSPSNKVTEKGKDVELRCDPISGHTALYWYRQSLGQGLEFLIYFQGNSAPDKSGLPSDRFSAERTGGSVSTLTIQRTQQEDSAVYLCASSFLSGGEPSEDTQYFGPGTRLTVL.

This chain connects TRBV7-3 to TRBJ2-2; TRBD1 aligns across 9 bases. Germline V gives CDR1 SGHTA, CDR2 FQGTGA. J was trimmed by 5 bases and V by 6 bases; bases with no gene match: 7. CDR3 length: 15 residues. CDR3 amino acids: CASSFRGTGTGELFF. DNA for the CDR3: TGTGCCAGCAGTTTTCGAGGGACAGGGACCGGGGAGCTGTTTTTT.

The chain has TRBV19 and TRBJ2-3; possibly TRBD2 for D (5 bases). Germline V gene lookup returns CDR1 LNHDA and CDR2 SQIVND (reference sequence). The CDR3 is 15 residues long. Deletions cut 7 bases from V and 3 bases from J, with 17 bases between. CDR3 coding DNA: TGTGCCAGTACCCCCGGACTGAGGAGGACAGATACGCAGTATTTT. Encoded protein: CASTPGLRRTDTQYF.

This clone was seen only a few times. V is TRBV7-8 and J is TRBJ2-3, with 7 bases matching TRBD2. The V and J ends lost 0 bases and 3 bases, in that order; junction bases with no gene match: 12. Germline V lookup: CDR1 SGHVS, CDR2 FQNEAQ. The CDR3 totals 18 residues. The CDR3 here is CASSLAIGRGGGTDTQYF. The CDR3 DNA reads as TGTGCCAGCAGCTTAGCGATAGGGCGGGGCGGGGGAACAGATACGCAGTATTTT.

This chain links TRBV7-2 with TRBJ2-7, with 16 bases aligning to TRBD2. V lost 0 bases, J lost 3 bases, and 2 bases stayed unmatched. The CDR3 contains 17 residues. Germline CDR1 and CDR2: SGHTA and FQGNSA. The CDR3 sequence is CASSLAGTSGGGYEQYF. CDR3 DNA: TGTGCCAGCAGCTTAGCGGGGACTAGCGGGGGGGGCTACGAGCAGTACTTC.

Here the CDR3 DNA reads TGTGCCAGCAGCCGGACTAGCGGGGGGCTCTACAATGAGCAGTTCTTC. Its protein is CASSRTSGGLYNEQFF. V gene TRBV14 combines with J gene TRBJ2-1; 14 bases are shared with TRBD2. With 4 bases clipped from V and 3 bases from J, the junction kept 2 bases outside the gene matches. This CDR3 region has 16 residues. From germline, CDR1 is SGHDN and CDR2 FVKESK. Based on the CDR3 plus reference TRBV14 and TRBJ2-1, the full variable domain is EAGVTQFPSHSVIEKGQTVTLRCDPISGHDNLYWYRRVMGKEIKFLLHFVKESKQDESGMPNNRFLAERTGGTYSTLKVQPAELEDSGVYFCASSRTSGGLYNEQFFGPGTRLTVL.

The V and J genes are TRBV2 and TRBJ2-2; 10 bases match TRBD1. J gave up 6 bases and V 6 bases, and 7 bases lay outside the gene matches. Germline values: CDR1 SNHLY, CDR2 FYNNEI. The CDR3 consists of 15 residues. CDR3 sequence reads: CASRRQGARAGELFF. The CDR3 DNA sequence: TGTGCCAGCAGGCGACAGGGGGCGCGGGCCGGGGAGCTGTTTTTT.

This chain uses TRBV2 with TRBJ2-5, with TRBD1 identical over 8 bases. CDR1 is SNHLY and CDR2 is FYNNEI in the germline V gene. The CDR3 extends over 12 amino acids. The V gene end was trimmed by 11 bases and the J gene end by 13 bases; junction bases not matched to a gene: 15. CDR3 amino acids: CAGHLWGDRTYF. Here the CDR3 DNA reads TGTGCCGGTCACTTGTGGGGGGACAGGACGTACTTC.

The rearrangement joins TRBV25-1 to TRBJ1-2; TRBD1 matches 7 bases. Germline CDR1 and CDR2: MGHDK and SYGVNS. V lost 2 bases and J lost 0; bases outside the gene matches: 3. The CDR3 sequence is 15 residues long. DNA for the CDR3: TGTGCCAGCAGTGAACGACAGGGTTCTAACTATGGCTACACCTTC. Translating gives CASSERQGSNYGYTF.

The V and J genes are TRBV5-1 and TRBJ1-2; 10 nucleotides align to TRBD1. Germline CDR1 is SGHRS and CDR2 is YFSETQ. V shed 4 bases and J 6 bases; nucleotides not matched to a gene: 12. CDR3 length: 16 residues. The CDR3 nucleotides read TGCGCCAGCAGCCAGACCGCCGGGACAGGGGACAATGGCTACACCTTC. Translation gives CASSQTAGTGDNGYTF. Variable domain in full (rest from reference TRBV5-1 and TRBJ1-2): KAGVTQTPRYLIKTRGQQVTLSCSPISGHRSVSWYQQTPGQGLQFLFEYFSETQRNKGNFPGRFSGRQFSNSRSEMNVSTLELGDSALYLCASSQTAGTGDNGYTFGSGTRLTVV.

Details on this clone: The same CDR3 can be traced to other DNA sequences in this sample. V usage is TRBV5-1 and J usage is TRBJ2-2; D is perhaps TRBD2 (6 bases). V was cut by 2 bases and J by 5 bases, with 7 bases left in between. The CDR3 covers 13 residues. The germline gives CDR1 SGHRS, CDR2 YFSETQ. DNA of the CDR3: TGCGCCAGCAGCTTTGGAGGGACCGGGGAGCTGTTTTTT. It specifies CASSFGGTGELFF.

The chain joins TRBV7-9 to TRBJ1-1; 7 bases map to TRBD1. CDR3 size: 12 residues. Germline CDR1 is SEHNR and CDR2 is FQNEAQ (reference sequence). Trimming at V came to 1 base and at J to 10 bases, leaving 3 bases not matched to a gene. In DNA form, the CDR3 reads TGTGCCAGCAGCTTAGAGGGGGCACCAGCTTTCTTT. Translated: CASSLEGAPAFF.

This clone occurred a few times. The chain recombines TRBV7-2 with TRBJ2-3; TRBD2 matches at 8 bases. Germline assignment: CDR1 SGHTA and CDR2 FQGNSA. With 7 bases clipped from V and 2 bases from J, the junction kept 8 bases outside the gene matches. CDR3 size: 15 residues. The CDR3 here is CASIHTAGVTDTQYF. The DNA of the CDR3 is TGTGCCAGCATCCATACAGCGGGGGTCACAGATACGCAGTATTTT. Supplemented by reference TRBV7-2 and TRBJ2-3, the full variable domain reads GAGVSQSPSNKVTEKGKDVELRCDPISGHTALYWYRQSLGQGLEFLIYFQGNSAPDKSGLPSDRFSAERTGGSVSTLTIQRTQQEDSAVYLCASIHTAGVTDTQYFGPGTRLTVL.

The chain employs TRBV19 and TRBJ1-2; the match to TRBD1 covers 7 bases. Per germline, CDR1 LNHDA and CDR2 SQIVND (reference sequence). The CDR3 is made up of 16 amino acids. V shed 10 bases and J 4 bases; nucleotides not matched to a gene: 18. CDR3 in DNA: TGTGCCACCGTCGGGACAGACAGTCGATTCGGCTATGGCTACACCTTC. Translating gives CATVGTDSRFGYGYTF.